These 5 T cell receptor beta chains came from one sample sequenced in a study of blood T cell repertoires in COVID-19. Method: immunoSEQ multiplex PCR; TCRdb's copy keeps in-frame clones and lacks some. Seen here are about 150,000 clones, roughly 87% observed once, and the top ten hold about 4.2%. The sequenced material came from peripheral blood. The origin of the receptors is a woman in her sixties or seventies with active or convalescent COVID-19.

The chain employs TRBV4-1 and TRBJ1-4; D call uncertain. Trimming stripped 1 base from V and 7 bases from J, with 16 bases between. CDR3 length: 16 residues. CDR1 and CDR2 (germline): MGHRA, YSYEKL. DNA of the CDR3: TGCGCCAGCAGCCAAGGAGAGGGCAGAGAAGGTGAAAAACTGTTTTTT. Translated, it gives CASSQGEGREGEKLFF.

The V gene is TRBV7-2, the J gene TRBJ2-5, with 8 bases fitting TRBD2. With 5 bases clipped from V and 4 bases from J, the junction kept 9 bases outside the gene matches. The germline V gene encodes CDR1 SGHTA and CDR2 FQGNSA. This CDR3 is 15 amino acids long. The CDR3 here is CASSRGGAVGETQYF. The CDR3 DNA is TGTGCCAGCAGCCGGGGGGGCGCAGTCGGAGAGACCCAGTACTTC.

The gene calls are TRBV14 and TRBJ1-1; D is uncertain. This CDR3 region has 12 residues. Trimming took off 0 bases at V and 8 bases at J, with 7 bases between the two ends. Germline V gene lookup returns CDR1 SGHDN and CDR2 FVKESK. The CDR3 protein is CASSQDGPEAFF. Here the CDR3 DNA reads TGTGCCAGCAGCCAAGATGGGCCGGAAGCTTTCTTT.

This rearrangement joins TRBV4-2 to TRBJ2-5; 15 bases align to TRBD2. Germline V gives CDR1 LGHNA, CDR2 YNFKEQ. The CDR3 loop spans 20 amino acids. V was pared by 3 bases and J by 3 bases, with 14 bases of the junction left unmatched. CDR3 in DNA: TGTGCCAGCAGCCAGCGAAGGACTAGCGGGGGGGTGGAGGTTGAAGAGACCCAGTACTTC. Translation gives CASSQRRTSGGVEVEETQYF.

This sequence joins TRBV29-1 and TRBJ1-2, with D tentatively TRBD1 (6 bases). This CDR3 has 13 residues. Trimming cost V 7 bases and J 2 bases, with 14 bases left between them. Germline CDR1 SQVTM, CDR2 ANQGSEA. The chain's CDR3 is CSATGYLNYGYTF. The CDR3 DNA reads TGCAGCGCCACAGGGTACTTAAACTATGGCTACACCTTC.